The present TCR beta chain was sequenced within a study of T cells in Graves' hyperthyroidism and ophthalmopathy. Authors of the study amplified TCR beta CDR3 regions from RNA transcripts. The HTBI primer set served for first-round RT-PCR of the TCR CDR3. TCRdb re-called the multiplex PCR reads with MiXCR, one entry per CDR3 protein. The data hold hundreds of thousands of distinct CDR3 sequences, with roughly 46% observed a single time. There are many counts of this clonotype. What it binds is unknown. General study results and limits: Expanded thyroid clonotypes (above 0.001) were mostly also found in blood. Separating ophthalmopathy from stable hyperthyroidism was achieved by a 13 V-J model. The model made its ophthalmopathy prediction, and onset followed a median around six months later.

For the diagnoses, clinical symptoms, serum thyroxine and TRAb, thyroid ultrasound and orbital computed tomography were used. The sequenced sample was peripheral blood or thyroid tissue (not recorded which). The receptor comes from an adult man with Graves' disease, either hyperthyroidism or ophthalmopathy (not recorded which).

CDR3 in amino acids: CSARDRYSGNTIYF. CDR3 nucleotides: TGCAGTGCTAGAGACCGCTACTCTGGAAACACCATATATTTT. The rearrangement uses TRBV20-1 and TRBJ1-3; D remains ambiguous. The CDR3 consists of 14 residues. Per germline, CDR1 DFQATT and CDR2 SNEGSKA (reference sequence). V gave up 0 bases and J gave up 0 bases, with 6 bases separating them.